This record covers a single T cell receptor (beta chain). This specimen comes from a study of blood T cell repertoires in COVID-19. TCRdb's copy holds only in-frame clones and misses some; the assay was immunoSEQ multiplex PCR. The sample yields approximately 74,000 clones, roughly 86% seen once. Sequencing input: peripheral blood. The clonotype originates from a man aged 70 or older with acute or convalescent COVID-19.

Here the CDR3 DNA reads TGTGCCAGCAGCTTCACAGGGGGCGGTGAAAAACTGTTTTTT. Translating gives CASSFTGGGEKLFF. The chain links TRBV9 to TRBJ1-4; 9 bases match TRBD1. The CDR3 runs 14 residues. V lost 4 bases, J lost 7 bases, and 5 bases stayed unmatched. Germline V CDR1 and CDR2: SGDLS, YYNGEE.